The 12 T cell receptor beta chains in this list originate from one sample, sequenced in a study of technical replicates of blood from several donors. Here immunoSEQ multiplex PCR was the method, and the copy in TCRdb shows in-frame clones only, minus some. The sample yields tens of thousands of clones, roughly 93% seen once. Sequencing was carried out using T cells isolated from PBMCs. These receptors were obtained from a human donor in good health.

This clone appeared once. The gene calls are TRBV5-1 and TRBJ1-1; D is possibly TRBD1 (5 bases). The V gene lost 0 bases and the J gene lost 5 bases, with 11 bases spanning the gap. Germline CDR1 reads SGHRS; CDR2 reads YFSETQ. The CDR3 is 14 residues long. The CDR3: CASSLEGASTEAFF. The CDR3 nucleotides are TGCGCCAGCAGCTTGGAAGGGGCTAGTACTGAAGCTTTCTTT. Full variable domain (missing parts from reference TRBV5-1 and TRBJ1-1): KAGVTQTPRYLIKTRGQQVTLSCSPISGHRSVSWYQQTPGQGLQFLFEYFSETQRNKGNFPGRFSGRQFSNSRSEMNVSTLELGDSALYLCASSLEGASTEAFFGQGTRLTVV.

The CDR3 loop reads CASSLKDLLQYGYTF. DNA of the CDR3: TGTGCCAGCAGCTTAAAGGACTTACTACAGTATGGCTACACCTTC. The genes are TRBV5-8 and TRBJ1-2; D gene ambiguous. Looked up from germline, CDR1 is SGHTS and CDR2 is YDEGEE. CDR3 size: 15 residues. The V end was cut by 2 bases, the J end by 5 bases, with 16 bases between.

This chain connects TRBV7-9 to TRBJ2-7; weak D call: TRBD2 (5 bases). The CDR3 loop spans 14 amino acids. The V gene lost 4 bases and the J gene lost 2 bases, with 12 bases spanning the gap. The germline V gene encodes CDR1 SEHNR and CDR2 FQNEAQ (reference sequence). CDR3 loop: CASSSLAGAYEQYF. As DNA, the CDR3 is TGTGCCAGCAGCTCCCTAGCAGGAGCCTACGAGCAGTACTTC.

V is TRBV4-1 and J is TRBJ1-1; the match to TRBD1 covers 10 bases. Germline V gives CDR1 MGHRA, CDR2 YSYEKL. CDR3 length: 18 residues. After removal of 5 bases from V and 0 bases from J, the junction contained 12 bases not matched to a gene. The CDR3 region has the DNA TGCGCCAGCAGCTCCTCCACCGGGACAGGGGAAATGAACACTGAAGCTTTCTTT. The encoded protein is CASSSSTGTGEMNTEAFF.

V and J are TRBV10-3 and TRBJ1-2; TRBD1 matches 7 bases. Germline CDR1 ENHRY, CDR2 SYGVKD. Trimming at V came to 6 bases and at J to 10 bases, leaving 5 bases not matched to a gene. The CDR3 contains 11 residues. The CDR3 is CAISLTGAYTF. The CDR3 DNA reads as TGTGCCATCAGCTTAACAGGGGCCTACACCTTC.

This sequence joins TRBV27 and TRBJ2-3, with a tentative D call TRBD1 (6 bases). Between the trimmed V and J ends, which lost 7 bases and 2 bases, there was a span of 13 bases. Germline V gene data show CDR1 as MNHEY and CDR2 as SMNVEV (reference sequence). The CDR3 consists of 14 residues. The CDR3 DNA is TGTGCCAGCACGTCAGGGGCATACACAGATACGCAGTATTTT. Residues: CASTSGAYTDTQYF.

A word on this clone: A junction boundary mismatches the germline segment, possibly from a read error. The rearrangement links TRBV11-3 to TRBJ1-6, with D unclear. CDR1 is SGHNT, CDR2 YENEEA, per germline. The CDR3 length is 14 residues. The CDR3 nucleotides are TGTGCCAGCAGCTTAGGGCTAGGCCATTCGCCCCTCCACTTT. Amino acids: CASSLGLGHSPLHF.

This clone was counted once. The chain combines TRBV4-1 with TRBJ1-1; possible D gene TRBD1, 5 bases. Germline loops: CDR1 MGHRA, CDR2 YSYEKL. The CDR3 covers 14 residues. The germline V and J ends were trimmed by 1 base and 2 bases, with 8 bases remaining between them. The CDR3 coding sequence is TGCGCCAGCAGCCAAGGAGGACATAACACTGAAGCTTTCTTT. Its translation is CASSQGGHNTEAFF.

CDR3 region: CASTPAVEETQYF. CDR3 DNA: TGTGCCAGCACCCCAGCTGTGGAGGAGACCCAGTACTTC. V is TRBV6-5 and J is TRBJ2-5; no reliable D call. Per germline, CDR1 MNHEY and CDR2 SVGAGI. The CDR3 loop spans 13 amino acids. The V end was cut by 7 bases, the J end by 5 bases, with 14 bases between.

This clone was counted a single time. This sequence joins TRBV4-1 and TRBJ2-7; TRBD1 is a possible D gene (5 bases). The CDR3 has 14 amino acids. Trimming removed 0 bases from V and 3 bases from J, with 9 bases in between. Germline V CDR1 and CDR2: MGHRA, YSYEKL. CDR3 sequence reads: CASSQDPGYYEQYF. The CDR3 coding sequence is TGCGCCAGCAGCCAAGACCCAGGGTACTACGAGCAGTACTTC.

The CDR3 DNA follows: TGTGCCAGCAGTTCCCTGACTAACTCCTACGAGCAGTACTTC. This codes for CASSSLTNSYEQYF. The rearrangement joins TRBV27 to TRBJ2-7; tentative D call: TRBD2 (5 bases). Trimming took 4 bases from V and 0 from J, leaving 10 bases between them. The length of the CDR3 is 14 residues. In germline, CDR1 is MNHEY, CDR2 SMNVEV (reference sequence).

This clone was found once. The chain employs TRBV9 and TRBJ2-7, with TRBD1 matching 12 bases. The CDR3 totals 15 residues. CDR1 and CDR2 (germline): SGDLS, YYNGEE. Trimming at V came to 4 bases and at J to 5 bases, leaving 7 bases not matched to a gene. Here the CDR3 DNA reads TGTGCCAGCAGCCCCTTCGGGACAGGGGGCCACGAGCAGTACTTC. Protein sequence: CASSPFGTGGHEQYF.